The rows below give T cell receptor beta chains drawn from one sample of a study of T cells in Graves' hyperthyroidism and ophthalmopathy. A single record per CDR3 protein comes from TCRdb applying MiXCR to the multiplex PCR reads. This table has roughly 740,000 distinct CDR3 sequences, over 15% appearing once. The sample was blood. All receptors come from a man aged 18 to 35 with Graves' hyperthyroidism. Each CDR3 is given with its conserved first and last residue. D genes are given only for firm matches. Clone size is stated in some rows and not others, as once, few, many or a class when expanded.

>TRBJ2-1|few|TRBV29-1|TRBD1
CSGGTGYNEQFF
TGCAGCGGGGGGACAGGTTACAATGAGCAGTTCTTC
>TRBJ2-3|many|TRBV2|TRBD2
CASRPVASGSTDTQYF
TGTGCCAGCAGACCTGTTGCTAGCGGGAGCACAGATACGCAGTATTTT
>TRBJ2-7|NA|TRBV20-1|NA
CSARDRGTPYEQYF
TGCAGTGCTAGAGATCGGGGGACACCCTACGAGCAGTACTTC
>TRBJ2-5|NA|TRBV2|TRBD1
CASSDLGTGVSETQYF
TGTGCCAGCAGTGATTTGGGGACAGGGGTTTCAGAGACCCAGTACTTC
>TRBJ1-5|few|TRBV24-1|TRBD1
CATIKGTGDLSNQPQHF
TGTGCCACCATCAAAGGGACAGGGGACCTTAGCAATCAGCCCCAGCATTTT
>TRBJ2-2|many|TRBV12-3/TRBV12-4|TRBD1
CASRGTDSGELFF
TGTGCCAGCAGGGGGACAGACTCCGGGGAGCTGTTTTTT
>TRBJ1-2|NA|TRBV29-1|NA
CGVATGPGYTF
TGCGGCGTTGCAACAGGACCGGGCTACACCTTC
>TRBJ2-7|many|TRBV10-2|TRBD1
CASRRGPDYEQYF
TGCGCCAGCAGAAGGGGGCCGGACTACGAGCAGTACTTC
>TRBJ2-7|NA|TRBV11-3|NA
CASSLDHMGAGFSEQYF
TGTGCCAGCAGCTTAGATCACATGGGCGCTGGATTCAGCGAGCAGTACTTC
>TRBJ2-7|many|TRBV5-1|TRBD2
CASSPPAGGFDEQYF
TGCGCCAGCAGCCCTCCGGCGGGAGGGTTTGACGAGCAGTACTTC
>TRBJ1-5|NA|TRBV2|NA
CASKYTDNQPQHF
TGTGCCAGCAAGTATACAGACAATCAGCCCCAGCATTTT
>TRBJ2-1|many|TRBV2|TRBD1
CASNAQGYNEQFF
TGTGCCAGCAATGCACAGGGGTACAATGAGCAGTTCTTC
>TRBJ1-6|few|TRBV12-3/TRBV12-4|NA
CASSFGHFSPLHF
TGTGCCAGCAGTTTTGGACACTTTTCACCCCTCCACTTT
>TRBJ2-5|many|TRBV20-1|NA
CSARYAGQTQYF
TGCAGTGCTAGATATGCCGGGCAGACCCAGTACTTC
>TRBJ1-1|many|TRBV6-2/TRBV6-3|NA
CASREEPTEAFF
TGTGCCAGCAGGGAGGAACCGACTGAAGCTTTCTTT
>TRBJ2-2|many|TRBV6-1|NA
CASRETSYTGELFF
TGTGCCAGCAGGGAGACTTCATACACCGGGGAGCTGTTTTTT
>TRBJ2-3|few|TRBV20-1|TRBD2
CSCGLAGGTTDTQYF
TGCAGTTGTGGACTAGCGGGAGGAACTACTGATACGCAGTATTTT
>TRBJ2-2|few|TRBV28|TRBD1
CASSLSQGDTGELFF
TGTGCCAGCAGTTTATCCCAGGGGGACACCGGGGAGCTGTTTTTT
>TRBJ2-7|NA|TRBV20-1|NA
CSARDRRQATYEQYF
TGCAGTGCTAGAGATAGGAGACAGGCGACTTACGAGCAGTACTTC
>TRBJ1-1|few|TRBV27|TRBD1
CASSRTGFGTEAFF
TGTGCCAGCAGTAGGACAGGGTTTGGCACTGAAGCTTTCTTT
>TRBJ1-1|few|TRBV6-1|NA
CAVKGVGTEAFF
TGTGCCGTAAAGGGGGTTGGCACTGAAGCTTTCTTT
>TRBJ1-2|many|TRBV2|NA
CASSERGFSYGYTF
TGTGCCAGCAGTGAACGTGGTTTCTCCTATGGCTACACCTTC
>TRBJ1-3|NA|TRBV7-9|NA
CASSLGRVSSGNTIYF
TGTGCCAGCAGCTTAGGAAGGGTGAGCTCTGGAAACACCATATATTTT
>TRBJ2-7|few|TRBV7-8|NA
CASSLGQGGREQYF
TGTGCCAGCAGCTTGGGTCAGGGAGGCCGCGAGCAGTACTTC